The T cell receptor beta chain under discussion was sequenced for a study of patients and donors after allogeneic stem cell transplantation. One entry per CDR3 protein, called by TCRdb with MiXCR from the RT-PCR reads. The profile shows roughly 880,000 distinct CDR3 sequences, about 20% of them singletons. V was clipped by 1 base and J by 4 bases; unmatched bases: 14. The CDR3 is 18 residues long. Looked up from germline, CDR1 is SGHKS and CDR2 is YYEKEE (reference sequence). This clonotype was counted only a few times. The chain has TRBV5-5 and TRBJ1-1; 9 bases are a match to TRBD1. The clonotype was recovered from a human donor who was either an allogeneic HSCT recipient or a stem cell or donor lymphocyte infusion donor (not recorded which). It is not recorded whose cells these are; they may come from a transplant donor. Source material: blood, either unsorted or a sorted T cell fraction (not recorded which). As DNA, the CDR3 is TGTGCCAGCAGCTTGTTCCTAATTAGGAGACAGGGGGGCACTGAAGCTTTCTTT. This sequence encodes CASSLFLIRRQGGTEAFF.